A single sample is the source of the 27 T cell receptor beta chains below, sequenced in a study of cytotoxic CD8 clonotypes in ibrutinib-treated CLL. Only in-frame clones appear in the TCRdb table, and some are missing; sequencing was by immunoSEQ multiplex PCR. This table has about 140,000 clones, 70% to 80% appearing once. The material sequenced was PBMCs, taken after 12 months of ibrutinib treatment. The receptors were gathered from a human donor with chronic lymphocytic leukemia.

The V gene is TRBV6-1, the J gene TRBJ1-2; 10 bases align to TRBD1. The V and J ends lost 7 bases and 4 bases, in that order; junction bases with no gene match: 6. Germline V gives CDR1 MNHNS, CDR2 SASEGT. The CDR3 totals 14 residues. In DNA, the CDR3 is TGTGCCAGCATCCTGACAGGGGGCAGCTATGGCTACACCTTC. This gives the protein CASILTGGSYGYTF.

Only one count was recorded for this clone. CDR3 sequence reads: CSGFLGEQFF. The CDR3 DNA is TGCAGTGGCTTCCTGGGAGAGCAGTTCTTC. The chain has TRBV20-1 and TRBJ2-1, with no clear D. V lost 7 bases, J lost 10 bases, and 11 bases lay in between. The CDR3 sequence is 10 residues long. CDR1 is DFQATT and CDR2 is SNEGSKA in the germline V gene (reference sequence).

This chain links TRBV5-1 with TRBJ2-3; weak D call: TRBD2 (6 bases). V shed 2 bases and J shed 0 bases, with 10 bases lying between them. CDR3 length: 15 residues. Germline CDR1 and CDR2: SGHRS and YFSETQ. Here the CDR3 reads CASSFAGTSTDTQYF. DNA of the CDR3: TGCGCCAGCAGCTTCGCGGGGACTAGCACAGATACGCAGTATTTT.

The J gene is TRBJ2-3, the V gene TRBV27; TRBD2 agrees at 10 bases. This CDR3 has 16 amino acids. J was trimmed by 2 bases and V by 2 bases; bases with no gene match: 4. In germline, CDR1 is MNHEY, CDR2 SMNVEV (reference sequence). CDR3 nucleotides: TGTGCCAGCAGTTTACTAGCGGGGGCTTTCACAGATACGCAGTATTTT. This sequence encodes CASSLLAGAFTDTQYF.

CDR3 sequence (DNA): TGTGCCAGCAAAGAGGGGTCAGCCTACGAGCAGTACTTC. Translation: CASKEGSAYEQYF. The chain uses TRBV13 and TRBJ2-7; D assignment may be TRBD1 or TRBD2 (5 bases each). The CDR3 extends over 13 amino acids. The germline gives CDR1 PRHDT, CDR2 FYEKMQ (reference sequence). The ends were cut back, 7 bases at V and 2 bases at J, with 12 bases in the middle.

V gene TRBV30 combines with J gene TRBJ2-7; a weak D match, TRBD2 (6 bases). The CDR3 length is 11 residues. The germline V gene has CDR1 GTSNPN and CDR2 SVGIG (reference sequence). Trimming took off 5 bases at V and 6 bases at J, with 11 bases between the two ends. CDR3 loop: CAWGGLGEQYF. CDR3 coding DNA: TGTGCCTGGGGGGGACTGGGCGAGCAGTACTTC.

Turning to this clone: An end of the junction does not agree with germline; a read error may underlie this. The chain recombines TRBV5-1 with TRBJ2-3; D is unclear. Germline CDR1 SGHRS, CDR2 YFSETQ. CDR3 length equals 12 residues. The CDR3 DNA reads TGTGCCAGCAGCCGCCGCACAGATACGCAGTATTTT. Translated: CASSRRTDTQYF. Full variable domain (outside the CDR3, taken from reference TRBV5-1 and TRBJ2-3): KAGVTQTPRYLIKTRGQQVTLSCSPISGHRSVSWYQQTPGQGLQFLFEYFSETQRNKGNFPGRFSGRQFSNSRSEMNVSTLELGDSALYLCASSRRTDTQYFGPGTRLTVL.

Here the CDR3 reads CASSRPPGTGGANTQYF. In DNA, the CDR3 is TGCGCCAGCAGCCGACCCCCCGGGACAGGGGGCGCAAATACGCAGTATTTT. The chain recombines TRBV5-1 with TRBJ2-3; 12 positions match TRBD1. Trimming at V came to 4 bases and at J to 7 bases, leaving 13 bases not matched to a gene. The V gene's germline CDR1 is SGHRS and CDR2 YFSETQ. This CDR3 is built from 17 residues.

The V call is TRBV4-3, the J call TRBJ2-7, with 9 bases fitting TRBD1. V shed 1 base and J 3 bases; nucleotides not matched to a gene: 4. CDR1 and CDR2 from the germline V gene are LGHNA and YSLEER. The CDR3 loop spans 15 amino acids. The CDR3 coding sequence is TGCGCCAGCAGCCAAGTCCGGGACAGGGTCTACGAGCAGTACTTC. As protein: CASSQVRDRVYEQYF.

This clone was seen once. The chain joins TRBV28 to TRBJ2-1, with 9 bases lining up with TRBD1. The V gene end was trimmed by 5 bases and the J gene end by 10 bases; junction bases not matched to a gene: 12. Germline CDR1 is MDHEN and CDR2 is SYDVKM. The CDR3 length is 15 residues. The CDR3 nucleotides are TGTGCCAGCAGTGCCCCGGGACAGGGACGAGTGGAGCAGTTCTTC. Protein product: CASSAPGQGRVEQFF.

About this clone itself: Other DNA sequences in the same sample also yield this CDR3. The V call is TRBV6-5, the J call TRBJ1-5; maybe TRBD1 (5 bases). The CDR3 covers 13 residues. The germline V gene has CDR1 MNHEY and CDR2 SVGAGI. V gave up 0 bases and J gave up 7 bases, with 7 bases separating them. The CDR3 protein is CASSYSGDQPQHF. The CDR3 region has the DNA TGTGCCAGCAGTTACTCAGGGGACCAGCCCCAGCATTTT.

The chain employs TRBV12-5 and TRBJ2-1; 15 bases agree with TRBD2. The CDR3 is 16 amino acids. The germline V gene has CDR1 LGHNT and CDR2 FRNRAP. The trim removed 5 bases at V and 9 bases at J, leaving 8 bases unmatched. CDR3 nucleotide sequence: TGTGCTAGTGGTCCTCTCCCGGGACTAGCGGGAGGTGAGCAGTTCTTC. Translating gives CASGPLPGLAGGEQFF.

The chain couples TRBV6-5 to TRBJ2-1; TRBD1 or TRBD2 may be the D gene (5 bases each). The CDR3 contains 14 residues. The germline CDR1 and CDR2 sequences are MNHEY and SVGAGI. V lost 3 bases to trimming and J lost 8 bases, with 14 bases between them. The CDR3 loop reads CASSYSGTVHEQFF. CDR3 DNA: TGTGCCAGCAGTTATTCCGGGACCGTTCATGAGCAGTTCTTC.

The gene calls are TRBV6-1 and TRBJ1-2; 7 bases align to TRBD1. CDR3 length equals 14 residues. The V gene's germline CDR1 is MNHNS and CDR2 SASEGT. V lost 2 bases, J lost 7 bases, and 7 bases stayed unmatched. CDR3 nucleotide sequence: TGTGCCAGCAGTGAAAGGGGGCGCGAGGTTGGCTACACCTTC. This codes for CASSERGREVGYTF.

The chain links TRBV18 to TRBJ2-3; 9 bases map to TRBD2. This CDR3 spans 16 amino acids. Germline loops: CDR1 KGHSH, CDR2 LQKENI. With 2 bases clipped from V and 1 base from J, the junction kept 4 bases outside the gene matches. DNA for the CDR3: TGTGCCAGCTCACCATCCGGCGGGGGGGGCACAGATACGCAGTATTTT. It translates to CASSPSGGGGTDTQYF. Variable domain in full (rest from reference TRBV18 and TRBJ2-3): NAGVMQNPRHLVRRRGQEARLRCSPMKGHSHVYWYRQLPEEGLKFMVYLQKENIIDESGMPKERFSAEFPKEGPSILRIQQVVRGDSAAYFCASSPSGGGGTDTQYFGPGTRLTVL.

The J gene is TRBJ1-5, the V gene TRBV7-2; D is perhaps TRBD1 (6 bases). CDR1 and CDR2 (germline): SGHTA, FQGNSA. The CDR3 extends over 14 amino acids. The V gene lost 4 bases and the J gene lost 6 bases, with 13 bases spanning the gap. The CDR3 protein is CASSSQGLGQPQHF. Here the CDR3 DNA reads TGTGCCAGCAGCTCACAGGGTCTGGGTCAGCCCCAGCATTTT.

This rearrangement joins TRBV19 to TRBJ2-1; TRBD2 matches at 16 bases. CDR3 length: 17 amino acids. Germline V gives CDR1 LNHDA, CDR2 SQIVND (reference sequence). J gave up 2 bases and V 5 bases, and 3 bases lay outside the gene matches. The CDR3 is CASSSGLAGGPYNEQFF. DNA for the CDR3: TGTGCCAGTAGTTCGGGACTAGCGGGGGGGCCCTACAATGAGCAGTTCTTC.

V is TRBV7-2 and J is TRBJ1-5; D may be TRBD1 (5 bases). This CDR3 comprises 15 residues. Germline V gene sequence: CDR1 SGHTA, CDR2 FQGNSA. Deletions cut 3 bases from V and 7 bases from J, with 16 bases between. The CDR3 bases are TGTGCCAGCAGCTTGGAGTATCGGGGGACCCAGCCCCAGCATTTT. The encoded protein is CASSLEYRGTQPQHF.

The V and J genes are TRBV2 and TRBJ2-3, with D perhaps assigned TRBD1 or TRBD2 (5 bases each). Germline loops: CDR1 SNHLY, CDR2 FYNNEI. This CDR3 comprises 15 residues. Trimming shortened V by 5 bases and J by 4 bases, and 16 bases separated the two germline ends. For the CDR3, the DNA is TGTGCCAGCAGTATCGAAGGGGCCGGGGCAGATACGCAGTATTTT. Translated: CASSIEGAGADTQYF. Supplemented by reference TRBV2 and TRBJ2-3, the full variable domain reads EPEVTQTPSHQVTQMGQEVILRCVPISNHLYFYWYRQILGQKVEFLVSFYNNEISEKSEIFDDQFSVERPDGSNFTLKIRSTKLEDSAMYFCASSIEGAGADTQYFGPGTRLTVL.

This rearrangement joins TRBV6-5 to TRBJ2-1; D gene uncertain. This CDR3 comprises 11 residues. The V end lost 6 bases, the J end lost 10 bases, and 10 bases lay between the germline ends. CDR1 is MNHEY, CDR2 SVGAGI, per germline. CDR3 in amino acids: CASRGVWEQFF. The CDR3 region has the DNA TGTGCCAGCAGAGGAGTCTGGGAGCAGTTCTTC.

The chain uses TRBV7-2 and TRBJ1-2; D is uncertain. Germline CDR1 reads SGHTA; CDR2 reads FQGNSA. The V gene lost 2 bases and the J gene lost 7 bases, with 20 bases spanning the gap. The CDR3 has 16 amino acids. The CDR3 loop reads CASSLTETSAARGYTF. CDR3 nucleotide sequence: TGTGCCAGCAGCTTAACTGAGACCTCTGCTGCTCGTGGCTACACCTTC.

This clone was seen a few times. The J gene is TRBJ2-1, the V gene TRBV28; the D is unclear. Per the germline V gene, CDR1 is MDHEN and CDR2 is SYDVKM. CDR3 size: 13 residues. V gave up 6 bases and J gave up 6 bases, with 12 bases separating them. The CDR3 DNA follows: TGTGCCAGCAGCCACTTTGCAGGCAATGAGCAGTTCTTC. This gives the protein CASSHFAGNEQFF. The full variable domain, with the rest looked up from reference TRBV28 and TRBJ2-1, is DVKVTQSSRYLVKRTGEKVFLECVQDMDHENMFWYRQDPGLGLRLIYFSYDVKMKEKGDIPEGYSVSREKKERFSLILESASTNQTSMYLCASSHFAGNEQFFGPGTRLTVL.

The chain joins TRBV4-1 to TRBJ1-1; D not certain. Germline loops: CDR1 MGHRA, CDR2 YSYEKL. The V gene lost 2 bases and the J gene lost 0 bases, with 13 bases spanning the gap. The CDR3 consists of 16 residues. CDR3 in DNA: TGCGCCAGCAGCCAAAGGGAAGGGAGGATGAACACTGAAGCTTTCTTT. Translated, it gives CASSQREGRMNTEAFF.

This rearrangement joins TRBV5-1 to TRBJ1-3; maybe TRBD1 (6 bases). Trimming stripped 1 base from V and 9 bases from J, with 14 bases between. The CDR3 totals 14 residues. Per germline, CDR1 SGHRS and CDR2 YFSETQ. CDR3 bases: TGCGCCAGCAGCTTGATCGGGGGGGCAGCCACCATATATTTT. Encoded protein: CASSLIGGAATIYF.

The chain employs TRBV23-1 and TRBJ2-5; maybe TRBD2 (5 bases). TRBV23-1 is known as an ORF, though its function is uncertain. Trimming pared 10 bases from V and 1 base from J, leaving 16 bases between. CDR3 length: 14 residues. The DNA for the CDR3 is TGCGCCAAGACGACTCGGGGAACCCAAGAGACCCAGTACTTC. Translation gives CAKTTRGTQETQYF.

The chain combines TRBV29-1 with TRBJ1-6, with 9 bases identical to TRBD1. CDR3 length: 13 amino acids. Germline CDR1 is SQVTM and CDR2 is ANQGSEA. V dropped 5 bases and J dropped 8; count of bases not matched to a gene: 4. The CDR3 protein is CSVKGQGDSPLHF. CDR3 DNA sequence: TGCAGCGTTAAGGGACAGGGCGATTCACCCCTCCACTTT.

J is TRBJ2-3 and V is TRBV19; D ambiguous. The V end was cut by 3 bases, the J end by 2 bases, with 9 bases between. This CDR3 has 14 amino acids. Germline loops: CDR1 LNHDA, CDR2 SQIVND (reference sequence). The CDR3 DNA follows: TGTGCCAGTAGTATCTGGGGTTACACAGATACGCAGTATTTT. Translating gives CASSIWGYTDTQYF.